The clone carrying this T cell receptor beta chain showed up just a few times. These data come from a study of post-analysis software for immune sequencing data. Tagging with unique molecular identifiers was a feature of the TCR beta cDNA libraries. TCRdb redid the calling of the PCR reads with MiXCR, one entry per CDR3 protein. The data contain over 300,000 distinct CDR3 sequences, around a third of them seen just once; the ten biggest clones take up around an eighth. The TCR comes from a girl aged 5-17 years with multiple sclerosis. Sequences were obtained from blood.

Here the CDR3 reads CASSLTGFNSPLHF. The CDR3 DNA is TGTGCCAGCAGCCTGACAGGTTTTAATTCACCCCTCCACTTT. The gene calls are TRBV5-8 and TRBJ1-6, with D possibly matching TRBD1 (6 bases). The CDR3 sequence is 14 residues long. The V and J ends lost 4 bases and 6 bases respectively, with 11 bases between them. The germline V gene encodes CDR1 SGHTS and CDR2 YDEGEE.